This TCR beta chain emerged from a study of shared clonotypes between healthy human individuals. Study summary: The study drew on two women and three men aged 18 to 49 as donors. Study findings and constraints: Approximately 4.5% was the fraction of naive CD4 clonotypes found shared across a handful of donors.

V was shortened by 0 bases and J by 4 bases, with 8 bases between the two germline ends. Germline assignment: CDR1 SGHRS and CDR2 YFSETQ. The length of the CDR3 is 13 residues. Details on this clone: Its antigen is as yet unknown. The sample carries other DNA sequences with the same CDR3.

Assay: immunoSEQ multiplex PCR; the TCRdb copy retains only in-frame clones and omits some. The data hold around 700,000 clones, with 73% observed a single time. Sample: memory CD4+ T cells sorted from blood. Subset given: CD45RA-negative fraction. This receptor was obtained from a woman in her 30s in good health. The chain recombines TRBV5-1 with TRBJ2-7; unclear D gene. CDR3 sequence reads: CASSLEAAYEQYF. CDR3 nucleotide sequence: TGCGCCAGCAGCTTGGAGGCAGCTTACGAGCAGTACTTC.